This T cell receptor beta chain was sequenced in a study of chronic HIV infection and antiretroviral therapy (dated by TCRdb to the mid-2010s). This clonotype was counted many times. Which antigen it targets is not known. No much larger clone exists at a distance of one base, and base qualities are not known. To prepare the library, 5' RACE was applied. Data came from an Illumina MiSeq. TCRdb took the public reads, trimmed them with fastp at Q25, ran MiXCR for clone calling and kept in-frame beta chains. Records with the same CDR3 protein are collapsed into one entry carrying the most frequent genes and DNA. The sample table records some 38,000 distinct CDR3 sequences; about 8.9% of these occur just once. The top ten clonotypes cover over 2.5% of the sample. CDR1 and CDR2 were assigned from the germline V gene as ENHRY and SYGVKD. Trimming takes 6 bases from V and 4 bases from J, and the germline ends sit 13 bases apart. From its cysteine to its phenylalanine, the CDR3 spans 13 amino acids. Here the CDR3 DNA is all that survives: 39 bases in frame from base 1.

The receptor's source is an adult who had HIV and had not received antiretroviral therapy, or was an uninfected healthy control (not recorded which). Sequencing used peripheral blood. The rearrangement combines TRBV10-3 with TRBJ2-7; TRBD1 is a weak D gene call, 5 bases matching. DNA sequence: TGTGCCATCAGACCCGCTACAGGATACGAGCAGTACTTC. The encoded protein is CAIRPATGYEQYF.